This entry describes one TCR beta chain. The sample is drawn from a study of blood T cell repertoires in COVID-19. The repertoire was sequenced with immunoSEQ multiplex PCR; TCRdb's copy has only in-frame clones and lacks some. In the table there are 200,000 to 250,000 clones, 70% to 90% of which are singletons. This TCR was recovered from a man aged 40-49 years with acute or convalescent COVID-19. The sample taken for sequencing was peripheral blood.

The CDR3 DNA reads as TGTGCCAGCAGCCAAGGGACTAGCGGGAAATCAACCCCTTACGAGCAGTACTTC. It encodes CASSQGTSGKSTPYEQYF. This rearrangement joins TRBV3-1 (or the pseudogene TRBV3-2) to TRBJ2-7, with TRBD2 identical over 12 bases. With 1 base clipped from V and 4 bases from J, the junction kept 11 bases outside the gene matches. The CDR3 contains 18 residues. CDR1 LGHDT and CDR2 YNNKEL come from the germline V gene (reference sequence).